This entry features one T cell receptor (beta chain) sequence. The data belong to a study of blood T cell repertoires in COVID-19. About the research overall: The samples span acute and convalescent COVID-19 from the United States, Italy and Spain.

Per the original data handling: Reference gene primer amplification yielded estimated nucleated cell counts. Generated by immunoSEQ multiplex PCR, the TCRdb table keeps only in-frame clones and is missing some. V and J calls and clone size follow that table, whereas D and trimming were derived from the DNA. Of roughly 140,000 clones listed, 65% to 90% were seen once; the top ten hold around 8.5%. CDR1 and CDR2 (germline): LGHNA, YNFKEQ. The CDR3 runs to 14 residues. The V end was cut by 0 bases, the J end by 5 bases, with 10 bases between. The chain is built from TRBV4-2 and TRBJ2-5; weak D call: TRBD1 (7 bases). Specimen: peripheral blood. This sequence was found in a human donor in a cohort sampled during active COVID-19. The CDR3 is CASSQDRGRETQYF. The CDR3 DNA reads TGTGCCAGCAGCCAAGACAGGGGGAGGGAGACCCAGTACTTC.